These 8 T cell receptor beta chains came from one sample sequenced in a study of human T cells and chemical hapten exposure. TCRdb recomputed calls from the RACE reads with MiXCR, one row per CDR3 protein. The sample contains roughly 360,000 distinct CDR3 sequences, about 4.8% of which appear only once. As for time point: patch test 1, 2 weeks after DPC sensitization. Treatment specified: therapeutic diphenylcyclopropenone sensitization with weekly scalp DPC. This sample comprised whole blood, obtained in connection with sensitization to the hapten diphenylcyclopropenone (DPC). The receptors shown here come from a woman in her 50s with alopecia areata. Some clones in this sample may be carry-over from other donors' samples.

This clonotype was seen ten or more times. V is TRBV20-1 and J is TRBJ2-3; 8 positions match TRBD2. Germline-derived CDR1 and CDR2 are DFQATT and SNEGSKA (reference sequence). Trimming took 5 bases from V and 2 from J; bases not matched to a gene: 3. This CDR3 is built from 13 residues. CDR3 sequence: CSAGGRITDTQYF. The CDR3 bases are TGCAGTGCTGGCGGGAGGATCACAGATACGCAGTATTTT.

This clonotype was observed many times. V gene TRBV6-1 combines with J gene TRBJ1-1; D not certain. V dropped 4 bases and J dropped 6 bases, with 12 bases sitting between them. Germline assignment: CDR1 MNHNS and CDR2 SASEGT. The length of the CDR3 is 13 residues. CDR3 residues: CASSVSASAEAFF. CDR3 DNA: TGTGCCAGCAGTGTTTCAGCATCCGCTGAAGCTTTCTTT.

This clonotype was counted a few times. The chain has TRBV4-1 and TRBJ1-6, with no clear D. CDR3 size: 15 residues. V lost 4 bases to trimming and J lost 7 bases, with 14 bases between them. The germline V gene encodes CDR1 MGHRA and CDR2 YSYEKL. The CDR3 protein is CASSRVGVTNSPLHF. The CDR3 nucleotides read TGCGCCAGCAGCCGAGTCGGGGTGACCAATTCACCCCTCCACTTT.

This clonotype was seen at least ten times. The chain carries TRBV13 and TRBJ2-3; D not resolved. CDR1 and CDR2 (germline): PRHDT, FYEKMQ (reference sequence). There are 10 residues in the CDR3. V lost 8 bases and J 4 bases, leaving 4 bases between the germline ends. Here the CDR3 reads CASLADTQYF. The CDR3 DNA follows: TGTGCCAGCTTGGCAGATACGCAGTATTTT.

In this sample, this clonotype turned up many times. The chain couples TRBV3-1 to TRBJ2-3, with D tentatively TRBD2 (5 bases). CDR1 is LGHDT, CDR2 YNNKEL, per germline (reference sequence). V dropped 1 base and J dropped 0 bases, with 8 bases sitting between them. This CDR3 is built from 15 residues. CDR3 in amino acids: CASSQAGRSTDTQYF. For the CDR3, the DNA is TGTGCCAGCAGCCAAGCGGGGAGAAGCACAGATACGCAGTATTTT.

This clonotype has at least ten counts. The rearrangement uses TRBV28 and TRBJ1-4; D is undetermined. Germline values: CDR1 MDHEN, CDR2 SYDVKM. The CDR3 covers 14 residues. The V end was cut by 3 bases, the J end by 4 bases, with 9 bases between. CDR3 amino acids: CASSFLGFNEKLFF. In nucleotides, the CDR3 is TGTGCCAGCAGTTTTTTGGGGTTTAATGAAAAACTGTTTTTT.

This clonotype appeared many times. The V call is TRBV10-3, the J call TRBJ1-1; the D is unclear. This CDR3 spans 15 amino acids. Per the germline V gene, CDR1 is ENHRY and CDR2 is SYGVKD. Trimming pared 4 bases from V and 0 bases from J, leaving 12 bases between. Written as DNA, the CDR3 is TGTGCCATCAGTGGGGGAAGCCGAATGAACACTGAAGCTTTCTTT. Amino acid sequence: CAISGGSRMNTEAFF.

This clonotype was counted ten times or more. The gene calls are TRBV12-3 or TRBV12-4 and TRBJ2-1; TRBD1 matches 10 bases. Trimming took 1 base from V and 7 from J; bases not matched to a gene: 4. This CDR3 region has 15 residues. This CDR3 reads CASSLETGGKNEQFF. The CDR3 DNA reads as TGTGCCAGCAGTTTAGAGACAGGGGGCAAAAATGAGCAGTTCTTC.